The present TCR beta chain was sequenced within a study of T cells in Graves' hyperthyroidism and ophthalmopathy (dated by TCRdb to the late 2010s). Regarding the study in general: Peripheral blood samples were taken at initial diagnosis, before any treatment was given. A discovery cohort of about 100 patients, about 40 with Graves' ophthalmopathy and approximately 57 with stable Graves' hyperthyroidism, was used to find distinguishing TCR V-J signatures. An independent validation cohort of under 20 hyperthyroidism patients and 17 patients who later progressed to ophthalmopathy tested prospective prediction of ophthalmopathy. The 100 or so discovery patients were divided at random into training and test sets in a 7:3 ratio. The study also compared thyroid tissue and blood T-cell repertoires from five or six Graves' hyperthyroidism patients. Following sampling, methimazole starting at 30 mg daily was given to hyperthyroidism patients, and high-dose intravenous methylprednisolone was given to ophthalmopathy patients. According to the paper, TCR Vbeta CDR3 sequencing was carried out on 135 peripheral blood samples, which came from over 40 ophthalmopathy, roughly 75 hyperthyroidism and some 17 progressor patients.

This clonotype was seen a handful of times. What this receptor recognizes is not known. Base qualities were left out, and no much larger clone turns up one base away. Findings and caveats that apply to the study as a whole: During validation, the model predicted progression to ophthalmopathy a median of around 7 months ahead of onset, with approximately 71% sensitivity and 72% to 85% specificity. Sample size was not statistically predetermined, and investigators were not blinded to group allocation. Most expanded thyroid clonotypes (frequency above 0.001) were also found in blood, which suggests that blood repertoires may mirror thyroid immune responses. A 13 V-J signature model separated ophthalmopathy from stable hyperthyroidism, with approximately 87% sensitivity and roughly 81% specificity in cross-validation and 80%/75% in testing.

The CDR3, cysteine through phenylalanine, is 15 amino acids long. Solely the CDR3 DNA is kept, with 45 bases framed from the first base. Trimming accounts for 2 bases at V and 7 bases at J, while the number of junction bases matched to no gene is 10. Taken from the germline V gene (reference sequence), the CDR1 and CDR2 loops are SGHKS and YYEKEE. Stable Graves' hyperthyroidism was defined as the absence of progression to ophthalmopathy over 18 months of follow-up. Hyperthyroidism patients were newly diagnosed, had a disease duration of under 2 months, and were aged 18 to 65 years. Any patient with an uncontrolled infection, another autoimmune disease, pregnancy or lactation was excluded. Clinical symptoms, serum thyroxine and TRAb, thyroid ultrasound, and orbital computed tomography formed the basis for the diagnoses. PBMCs were isolated from approximately 10 ml of fresh peripheral blood by Ficoll-Paque density gradient centrifugation. Total RNA was extracted with Trizol reagent, and quality was checked on an Agilent 2100 Bioanalyzer.

The TCR beta CDR3 regions were amplified from the RNA transcripts. For the first round of RT-PCR on the TCR CDR3, the HTBI primer set was used together with the Qiagen OneStep RT-PCR kit. Libraries were constructed in a second round of multiplex PCR, after which size selection and purification were carried out. Sequencing of the libraries was done on an Illumina HiSeq2000 using paired-end 100 bp reads. As for the original processing: SOAPnuke was used to process the raw data, with reads discarded if the reads contained adapters or uncalled bases, had a mean Phred below 15, or lacked an exact constant-primer or identifier match. High-quality paired reads were merged with COPE v1.2.5, and unique nucleotide sequences were defined as clonotypes. MiTCR v1.1 was used to align the clonotypes against IMGT TRBV, TRBD and TRBJ reference segments. Only V-J combinations with frequency above 0.0001, covering roughly 99% of repertoires, were analysed. A TCS score was defined as the ratio between F50 (clonal expansion) and ExV (chaos), using BLOSUM62-based TCRdist between CDR3 peptides within each V-J. Welch's t-statistics and random forest reduced roughly 540 V-J features to 10 to 15, which were used in a naive Bayes classifier (R e1071). Using fastp at Q25 and MiXCR, TCRdb reprocessed the public reads and kept productive beta chains. Rows matching on CDR3 protein sequence are summarized as one entry with the most common DNA and genes. These V and J calls rely on TCRdb rather than the paper's analysis. For this sample there are some 770,000 distinct CDR3 sequences; 16% appear just once. The ten largest clones represent about 8.4% of the sample.

The sequenced sample consisted of blood. The TCR originated in a man in his late teens or twenties with Graves' hyperthyroidism. The sequence is built from TRBV5-5 and TRBJ1-2; 8 junctional bases match TRBD1. DNA sequence: TGTGCCAGCAGCTTAAACTTTTGGGACAGGCTTGGCTACACCTTC. The translation is CASSLNFWDRLGYTF. When the CDR3 is completed using the reference TRBV5-5 and TRBJ1-2 genes on either side, the full variable domain is DAGVTQSPTHLIKTRGQQVTLRCSPISGHKSVSWYQQVLGQGPQFIFQYYEKEERGRGNFPDRFSARQFPNYSSELNVNALLLGDSALYLCASSLNFWDRLGYTFGSGTRLTVV.